This T cell receptor (beta chain) was captured by sequencing in a study of blood T cell repertoires in COVID-19. Study overall: The United States, Italy and Spain were the sources of the acute and convalescent COVID-19 samples. T cells, B-cell-depleted T cells, or PBMCs provided the cDNA or gDNA that served as material.

How the authors handled the data: Nucleated cell number was recorded as an estimate derived from reference gene primer amplification. The protocol was immunoSEQ multiplex PCR, while the TCRdb copy is restricted to in-frame clones and leaves out a portion. V and J calls and clone size are copied from that table; D and trimming were computed from the DNA. The sample has fewer than 200,000 clones, 80% to 90% seen once. CDR1 is MNHEY and CDR2 is SVGEGT in the germline V gene. The CDR3 is 15 amino acids. The V gene lost 3 bases and the J gene lost 2 bases, with 12 bases spanning the gap. This chain joins TRBV6-2 or TRBV6-3 and TRBJ2-3; D uncertain. The sample consisted of peripheral blood. This TCR was sampled from a man between 18 and 29 years old who had recovered from COVID-19. CDR3: CASSYSSGNTDTQYF. For the CDR3, the DNA is TGTGCCAGCAGTTATTCTTCAGGCAACACAGATACGCAGTATTTT.